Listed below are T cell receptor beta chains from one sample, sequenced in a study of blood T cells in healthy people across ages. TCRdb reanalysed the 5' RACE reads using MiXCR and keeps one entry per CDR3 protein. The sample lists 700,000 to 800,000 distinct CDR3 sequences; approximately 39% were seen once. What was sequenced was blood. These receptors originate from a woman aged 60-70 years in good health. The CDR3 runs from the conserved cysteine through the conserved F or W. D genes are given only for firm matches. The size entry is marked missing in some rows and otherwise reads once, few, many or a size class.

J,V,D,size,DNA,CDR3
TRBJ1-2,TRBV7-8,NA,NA,TGTGCCAGCAGCTTAACGGACAGTCCTTATGGCTACACCTTC,CASSLTDSPYGYTF
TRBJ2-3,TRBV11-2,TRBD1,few,TGTGCCAGCAGCTTGGGGACAGGGGCGAAGACAGATACGCAGTATTTT,CASSLGTGAKTDTQYF
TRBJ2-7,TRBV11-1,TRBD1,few,TGTGCCAGCAGCCAACGGACAGGGGGCTTCTACGAGCAGTACTTC,CASSQRTGGFYEQYF
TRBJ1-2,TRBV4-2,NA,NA,TGTGCCAGCAGCCCGGGGCCCCAGAAGGAGTATGGCTACACCTTC,CASSPGPQKEYGYTF
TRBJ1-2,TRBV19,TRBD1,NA,TGTGCCAGTAGTACCCCACAGGGGGTCTATGGCTACACCTTC,CASSTPQGVYGYTF
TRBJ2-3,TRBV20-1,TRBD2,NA,TGCAGTTTAGCGGGAGGAGCAGATACGCAGTATTTT,CSLAGGADTQYF
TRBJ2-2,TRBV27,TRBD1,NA,TGTGCCAGCAGTTTGAGGGACAGGGGGCCTATCACCGGGGAGCTGTTTTTT,CASSLRDRGPITGELFF
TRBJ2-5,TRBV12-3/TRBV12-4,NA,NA,TGTGCCAGCAGTTTATACACAAATGAGCAGTACTTC,CASSLYTNEQYF
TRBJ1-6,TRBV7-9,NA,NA,TGTGCCAGCAGCGCCAGGGGCTCCTATAATTCACCCCTCCACTTT,CASSARGSYNSPLHF
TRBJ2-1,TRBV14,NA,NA,TGTGCCAGCAGCCAAGATTATTTGCGCTATGAGCAGTTCTTC,CASSQDYLRYEQFF
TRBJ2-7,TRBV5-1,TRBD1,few,TGCGCCAGCAGCCCCGGGACAGGGGCCGAGCAGTACTTC,CASSPGTGAEQYF
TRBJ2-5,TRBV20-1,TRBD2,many,TGCAGTGCTGTTGCAACTAGCGGGGTTGAGGAGACCCAGTACTTC,CSAVATSGVEETQYF
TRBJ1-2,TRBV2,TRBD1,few,TGTGCCAGCAACAAGACAGGGCGCTATGGCTACACCTTC,CASNKTGRYGYTF
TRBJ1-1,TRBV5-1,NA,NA,TGCGCCAGCAGCGTGGGGACGGAGCGGACTGAAGCTTTCTTT,CASSVGTERTEAFF
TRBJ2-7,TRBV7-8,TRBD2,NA,TGTGCCAGCAGCGGATATAGCGGGAGCCACGAGCAGTACTTC,CASSGYSGSHEQYF
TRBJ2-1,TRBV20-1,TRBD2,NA,TGCAGTGCTGGACCCCTAGCGGGGGCCTACAATGAGCAGTTCTTC,CSAGPLAGAYNEQFF
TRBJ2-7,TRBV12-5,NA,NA,TGTGCTAGTGGTTTGGTACTGTCAGGATCCTACGAGCAGTACTTC,CASGLVLSGSYEQYF
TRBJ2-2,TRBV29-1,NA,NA,TGCAGCGTTGGGATGAACACCGGGGAGCTGTTTTTT,CSVGMNTGELFF
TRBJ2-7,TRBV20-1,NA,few,TGCAGTTCCCCTAGCTCCTACGAGCAGTACTTC,CSSPSSYEQYF
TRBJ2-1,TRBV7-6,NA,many,TGTGCCAGCAGCCGGGGCCCCAAAGGGTATGAGCAGTTCTTC,CASSRGPKGYEQFF
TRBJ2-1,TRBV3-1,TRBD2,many,TGTGCCAGCAGCCAAGAAGAAAGCGGGAGGGCGAATGAGCAGTTCTTC,CASSQEESGRANEQFF
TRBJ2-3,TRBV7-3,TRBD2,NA,TGTGCCAGCAGCCCTGAAGCGGGGCCGGCGGATACGCAGTATTTT,CASSPEAGPADTQYF
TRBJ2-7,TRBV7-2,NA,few,TGTGCCAGCAGCTTAGGGCAGGCCGGAGGCGAGCAGTACTTC,CASSLGQAGGEQYF
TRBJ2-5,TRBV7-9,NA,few,TGTGCCAGCAGCTTAAAGGCTAGACAAGAGACCCAGTACTTC,CASSLKARQETQYF
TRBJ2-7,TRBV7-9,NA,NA,TGTGCCAGCAGCTTAGGGGGGGCGCGGAGAAGCTCCTACGAGCAGTACTTC,CASSLGGARRSSYEQYF
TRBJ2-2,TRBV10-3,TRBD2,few,TGTGCCATCAGTGGGACTAGCGGGAGTCGTAGAAACACCGGGGAGCTGTTTTTT,CAISGTSGSRRNTGELFF
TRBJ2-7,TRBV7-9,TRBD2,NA,TGTGCCAGCAGCGTTAGCGGGCTTTCCTACGAGCAGTACTTC,CASSVSGLSYEQYF
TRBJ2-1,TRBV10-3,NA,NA,TGTGCCATCAGTGAGTCGGGGGCCCCCAGGTACAATGAGCAGTTCTTC,CAISESGAPRYNEQFF
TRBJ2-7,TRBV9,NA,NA,TGTGCCAGCAGCGAGAGGGACGAGAACTACGAGCAGTACTTC,CASSERDENYEQYF
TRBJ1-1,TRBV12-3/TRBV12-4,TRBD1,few,TGTGCCAGCAGTTCCTTAAGGGCTCACAGGGGGCGCTCGAACACTGAAGCTTTCTTT,CASSSLRAHRGRSNTEAFF
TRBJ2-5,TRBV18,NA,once,TGTGCCAGCTCACCTTCACTAACAGGGACGGAGACCCAGTACTTC,CASSPSLTGTETQYF
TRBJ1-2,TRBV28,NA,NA,TGTGCCAGCAGTTTACCCTTCTATGGCTACACCTTC,CASSLPFYGYTF
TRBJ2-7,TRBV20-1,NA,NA,TGCAGGGCTAGACGTTTCGAGCGCGAGCAGTACTTC,CRARRFEREQYF
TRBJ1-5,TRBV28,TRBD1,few,TGTGCCAGCAGTTTTGGACAGGGGAGCAATCAGCCCCAGCATTTT,CASSFGQGSNQPQHF
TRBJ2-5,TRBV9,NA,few,TGTGCCAGCAGCCCCCCAGCAGGGACGATTGAGACCCAGTACTTC,CASSPPAGTIETQYF
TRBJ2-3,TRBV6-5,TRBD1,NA,TGTGCCAGCAGTTACACAGGGGTGGACACAGATACGCAGTATTTT,CASSYTGVDTDTQYF
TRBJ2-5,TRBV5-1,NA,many,TGCGCCAGCAGCCCCCGACTCATCCAAGAGACCCAGTACTTC,CASSPRLIQETQYF
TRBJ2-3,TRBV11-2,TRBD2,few,TGTGCCAGCAGCTTAGGGGGCGGGGGGGCCGCAGATACGCAGTATTTT,CASSLGGGGAADTQYF
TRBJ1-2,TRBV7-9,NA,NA,TGTGCCAGCAGCCAAGATGCCGGGGTCGGAAGTTCCTATGGCTACACCTTC,CASSQDAGVGSSYGYTF
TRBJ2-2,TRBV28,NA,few,TGTGCCAGCAGTCACAGGGTCCAAACCGGGGAGCTGTTTTTT,CASSHRVQTGELFF
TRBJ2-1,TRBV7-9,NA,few,TGTGCCAGCAGCTTAAATGGAACAAAGTTCTTC,CASSLNGTKFF
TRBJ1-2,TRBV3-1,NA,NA,TGTGCCAGCAGCCAAGACCTGGGCGGGCGCGGCTACACCTTC,CASSQDLGGRGYTF
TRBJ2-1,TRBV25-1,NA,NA,TGTGCCAGCAACAGGGAGGGTTTGGTGAATGAGCAGTTCTTC,CASNREGLVNEQFF
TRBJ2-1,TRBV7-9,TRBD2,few,TGTGCCAGCAGCTTAGTTAGCGGGATCAATGAGCAGTTCTTC,CASSLVSGINEQFF
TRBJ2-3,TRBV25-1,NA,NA,TGTGCCAGCAGTGGGGATACACGGCCGACAGATACGCAGTATTTT,CASSGDTRPTDTQYF
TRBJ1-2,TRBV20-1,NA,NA,TGCAGTGCTAGAGATGGAAGCGGAAACTATGGCTACACCTTC,CSARDGSGNYGYTF
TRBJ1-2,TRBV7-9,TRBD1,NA,TGTGCCAGCAGTTTGGCCGGGACAGAAGACTATGGCTACACCTTC,CASSLAGTEDYGYTF
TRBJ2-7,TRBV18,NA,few,TGTGCCAGCTCACCGACGGTTGGCTCCTACGAGCAGTACTTC,CASSPTVGSYEQYF
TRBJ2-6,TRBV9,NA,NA,TGTGCCAGCAGCCCACGTTGGACAGATATCTCTGGGGCCAACGTCCTGACTTTC,CASSPRWTDISGANVLTF
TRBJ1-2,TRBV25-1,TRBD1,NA,TGTGCCAGCAGTGACCACTCGACAGGGCCCTATGGCTACACCTTC,CASSDHSTGPYGYTF
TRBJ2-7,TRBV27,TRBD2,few,TGTGCCAGCAGTCAAGCCGCTAGCGGGAGGGCCTACGAGCAGTACTTC,CASSQAASGRAYEQYF
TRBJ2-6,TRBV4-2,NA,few,TGTGCCAGCAGCCAAGAAGTCGTACTCTCTGGGGCCAACGTCCTGACTTTC,CASSQEVVLSGANVLTF
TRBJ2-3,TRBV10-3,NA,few,TGTGCCATCAGGGGGTCCGAAAAATTAGATACGCAGTATTTT,CAIRGSEKLDTQYF
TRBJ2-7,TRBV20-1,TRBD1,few,TGCAGTGCCACTACTGACAGGGCCTACGAGCAGTACTTC,CSATTDRAYEQYF
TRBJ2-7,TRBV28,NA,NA,TGTGCCAGCAGTTTGCCCCGGACAGCAGCCTACGAGCAGTACTTC,CASSLPRTAAYEQYF